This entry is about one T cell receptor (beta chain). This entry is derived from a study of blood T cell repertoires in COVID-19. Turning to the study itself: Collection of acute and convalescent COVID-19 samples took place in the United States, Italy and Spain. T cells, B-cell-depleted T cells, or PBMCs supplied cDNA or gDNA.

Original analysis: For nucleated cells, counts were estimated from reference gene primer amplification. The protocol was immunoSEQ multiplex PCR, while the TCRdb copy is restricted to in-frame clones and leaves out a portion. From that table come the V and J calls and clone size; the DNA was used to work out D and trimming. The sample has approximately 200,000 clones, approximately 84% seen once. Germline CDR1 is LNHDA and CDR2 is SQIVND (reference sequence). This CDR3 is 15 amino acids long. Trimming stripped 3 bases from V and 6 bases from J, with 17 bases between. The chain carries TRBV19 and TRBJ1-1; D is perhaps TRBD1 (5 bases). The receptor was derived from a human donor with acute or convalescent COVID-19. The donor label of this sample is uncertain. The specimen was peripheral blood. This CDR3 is CASSIGAGLVAEAFF. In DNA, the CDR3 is TGTGCCAGTAGTATTGGGGCAGGGCTGGTCGCTGAAGCTTTCTTT.